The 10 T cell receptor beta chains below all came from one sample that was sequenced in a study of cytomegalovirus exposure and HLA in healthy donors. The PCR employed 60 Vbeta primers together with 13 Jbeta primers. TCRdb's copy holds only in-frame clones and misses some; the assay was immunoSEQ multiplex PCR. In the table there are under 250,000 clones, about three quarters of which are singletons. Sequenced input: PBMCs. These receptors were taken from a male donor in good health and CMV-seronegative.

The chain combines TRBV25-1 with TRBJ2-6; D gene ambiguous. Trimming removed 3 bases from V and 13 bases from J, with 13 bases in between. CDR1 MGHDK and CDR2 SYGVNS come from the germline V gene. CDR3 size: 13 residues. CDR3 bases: TGTGCCAGCAGTGAGAACCATCCGGGTGTCCTGACTTTC. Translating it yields CASSENHPGVLTF.

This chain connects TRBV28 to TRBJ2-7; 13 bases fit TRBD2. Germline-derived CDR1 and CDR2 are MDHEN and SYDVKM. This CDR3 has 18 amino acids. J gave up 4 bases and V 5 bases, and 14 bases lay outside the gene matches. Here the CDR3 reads CASSPESHGTSGMYEQYF. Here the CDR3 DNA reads TGTGCCAGCAGTCCCGAGAGCCACGGGACTAGCGGGATGTACGAGCAGTACTTC.

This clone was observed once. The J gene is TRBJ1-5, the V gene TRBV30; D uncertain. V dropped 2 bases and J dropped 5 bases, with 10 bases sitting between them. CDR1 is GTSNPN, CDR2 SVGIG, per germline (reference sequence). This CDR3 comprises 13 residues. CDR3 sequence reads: CAWSLGQDQPQHF. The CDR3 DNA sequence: TGTGCCTGGAGTCTTGGTCAGGATCAGCCCCAGCATTTT.

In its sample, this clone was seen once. Here the CDR3 DNA reads TGTGCCAGTAGGCGAGAGGGAGGGAGCAATCAGCCCCAGCATTTT. Amino acid sequence: CASRREGGSNQPQHF. The rearrangement uses TRBV19 and TRBJ1-5; D is ambiguous. Between the trimmed V and J ends, which lost 6 bases and 1 base, there was a span of 13 bases. Per germline, CDR1 LNHDA and CDR2 SQIVND (reference sequence). The CDR3 length is 15 residues.

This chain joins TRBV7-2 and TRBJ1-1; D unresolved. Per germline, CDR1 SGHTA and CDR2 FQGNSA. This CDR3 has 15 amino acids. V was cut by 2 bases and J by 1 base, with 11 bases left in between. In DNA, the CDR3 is TGTGCCAGCAGCTTAACGCCAGGAGGGAACACTGAAGCTTTCTTT. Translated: CASSLTPGGNTEAFF.

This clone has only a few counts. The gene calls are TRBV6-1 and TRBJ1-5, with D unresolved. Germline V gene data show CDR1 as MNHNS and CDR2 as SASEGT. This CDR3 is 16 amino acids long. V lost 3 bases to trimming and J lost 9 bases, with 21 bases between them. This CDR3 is CASSDSGSYFLGPQHF. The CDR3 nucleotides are TGTGCCAGCAGTGATAGTGGCAGTTATTTTCTAGGGCCCCAGCATTTT.

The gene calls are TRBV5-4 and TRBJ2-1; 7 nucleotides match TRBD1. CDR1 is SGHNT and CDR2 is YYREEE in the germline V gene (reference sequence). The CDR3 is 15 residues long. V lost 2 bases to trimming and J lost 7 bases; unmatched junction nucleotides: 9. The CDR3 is CASSFPTGPGNEQFF. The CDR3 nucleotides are TGTGCCAGCAGCTTTCCGACAGGGCCTGGGAATGAGCAGTTCTTC.

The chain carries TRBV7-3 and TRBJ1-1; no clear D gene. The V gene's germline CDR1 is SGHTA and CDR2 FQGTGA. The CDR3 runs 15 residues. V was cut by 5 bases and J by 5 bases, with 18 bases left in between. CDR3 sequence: CASSLQSGVETEAFF. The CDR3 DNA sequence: TGTGCCAGCAGCCTTCAATCCGGGGTAGAGACTGAAGCTTTCTTT.

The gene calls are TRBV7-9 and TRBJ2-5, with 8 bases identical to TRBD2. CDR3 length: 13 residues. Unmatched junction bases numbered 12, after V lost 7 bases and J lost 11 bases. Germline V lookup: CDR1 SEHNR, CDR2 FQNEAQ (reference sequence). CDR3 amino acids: CASTRSSGIEQYF. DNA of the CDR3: TGTGCCAGCACCCGAAGTAGCGGGATTGAGCAGTACTTC.

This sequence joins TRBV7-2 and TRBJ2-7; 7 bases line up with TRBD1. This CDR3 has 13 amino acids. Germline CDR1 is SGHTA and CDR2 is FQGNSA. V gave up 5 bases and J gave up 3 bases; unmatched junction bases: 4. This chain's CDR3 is CASSMGQYYEQYF. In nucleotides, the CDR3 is TGTGCCAGCAGCATGGGACAGTACTACGAGCAGTACTTC.